The clone carrying this T cell receptor beta chain has only one observation. The data stem from a study of metastatic and nonmetastatic thyroid tumors. As for the study in general: Comparison of repertoires was carried out across blood and tumor or nodule tissue from malignant and benign thyroid patients.

This CDR3 region has 16 residues. Germline CDR1 SGHAT, CDR2 FQDESV (reference sequence). V lost 3 bases, J lost 2 bases, and 13 bases lay in between. The entire patient cohort was treatment-naive prior to thyroid surgery. TCRdb redid the clone calls on the PCR reads using MiXCR. The sample lists 30,000 to 45,000 clones, about 29% occurring once. Sample: blood. J is TRBJ2-2 and V is TRBV11-1; D is unclear. This receptor was identified in a male donor with papillary thyroid cancer or a benign thyroid nodule (not recorded which). Some clones in this sample may be carry-over from other donors' samples. CDR3 residues: CASSFLTGVNTGELFF. The CDR3 nucleotides read TGTGCCAGCAGCTTTCTGACCGGAGTTAACACCGGGGAGCTGTTTTTT.